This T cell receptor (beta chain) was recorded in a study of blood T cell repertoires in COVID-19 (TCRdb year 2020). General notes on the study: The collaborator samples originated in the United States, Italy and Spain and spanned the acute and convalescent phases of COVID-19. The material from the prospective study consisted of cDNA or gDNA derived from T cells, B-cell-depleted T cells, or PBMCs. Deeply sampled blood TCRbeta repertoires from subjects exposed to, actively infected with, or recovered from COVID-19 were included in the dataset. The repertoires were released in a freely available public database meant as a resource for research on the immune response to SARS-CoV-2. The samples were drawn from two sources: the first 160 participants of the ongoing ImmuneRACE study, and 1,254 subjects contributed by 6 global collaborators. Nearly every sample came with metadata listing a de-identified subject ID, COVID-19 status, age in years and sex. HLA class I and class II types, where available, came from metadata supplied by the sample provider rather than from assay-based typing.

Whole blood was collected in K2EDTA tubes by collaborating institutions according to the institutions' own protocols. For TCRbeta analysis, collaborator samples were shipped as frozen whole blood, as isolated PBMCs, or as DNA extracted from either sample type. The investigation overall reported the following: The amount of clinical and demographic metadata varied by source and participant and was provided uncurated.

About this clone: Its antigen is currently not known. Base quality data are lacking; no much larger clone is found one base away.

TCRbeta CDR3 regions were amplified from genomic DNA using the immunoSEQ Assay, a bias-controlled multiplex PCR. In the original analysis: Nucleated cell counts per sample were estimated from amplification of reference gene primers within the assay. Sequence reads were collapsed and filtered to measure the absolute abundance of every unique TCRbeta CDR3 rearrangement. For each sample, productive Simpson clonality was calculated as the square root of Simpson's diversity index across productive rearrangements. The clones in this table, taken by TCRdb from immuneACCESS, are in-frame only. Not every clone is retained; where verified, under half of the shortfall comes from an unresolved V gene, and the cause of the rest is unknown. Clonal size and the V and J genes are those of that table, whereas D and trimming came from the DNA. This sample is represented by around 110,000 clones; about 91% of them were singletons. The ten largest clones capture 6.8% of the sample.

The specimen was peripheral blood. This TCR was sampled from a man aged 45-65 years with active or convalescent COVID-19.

The DNA sequence is given as TGTGCCAGCAGCTTGTCTACTAGACAGGGGCGCGAAAAACTGTTTTTT. Translated, it reads CASSLSTRQGREKLFF. The chain is made from TRBV13 and TRBJ1-4, and TRBD1 matches 8 of the central bases. CDR1 and CDR2, looked up from the germline V gene (reference sequence), are PRHDT and FYEKMQ. Taken from cysteine to phenylalanine, the CDR3 has 16 residues. Only CDR3 DNA remains: 48 bases, in frame from the first base. V lost 3 bases and J lost 8 bases, and the count of bases not matched to a germline gene is 11.